One TCR beta chain is described in this entry. One end of the junction is discordant with germline, which a read error may explain. The data belong to a study of T-cell reconstitution after alpha-beta-depleted transplantation in children. TCRbeta library construction was performed incorporating unique molecular identifiers. TCRdb called the PCR reads again in MiXCR, with one record for every CDR3 protein. Here the sample spans 600,000 to 700,000 distinct CDR3 sequences, roughly 15% being singletons. CDR1 is KGHDR, CDR2 SFDVKD, per germline. This CDR3 is 21 amino acids long. The V and J genes are TRBV24-1 and TRBJ2-2; D is possibly TRBD2 (6 bases). The sequence came from a human donor who donated a stem cell graft to a child with acute myeloid leukemia. Specimen: PBMCs from the stem cell graft donor, collected from the stem cell graft. CDR3 nucleotides: TGTGCCTCCAGATCATTCAGTTCGGACTACAAGCAGGCTACGAACACCGGGGAGCTGTTTTTT. It is translated as CASRSFSSDYKQATNTGELFF.